This T cell receptor beta chain was recorded in a study of identical twins. General study findings and limits: Models underestimated out-of-frame TCR alpha sharing in monozygotic twins. Cord blood beta clonotypes that were abundant carried fewer insertions, and memory repertoires showed no such trend.

Template switching (which added a universal primer site) was used, and cDNA carried unique molecular identifiers. Using its own MiXCR run on the 5' RACE reads, TCRdb lists one record per CDR3 protein. The sample has roughly 350,000 distinct CDR3 sequences, approximately 8.8% seen once. This clonotype was picked up a small number of times. As yet, its antigen is unknown. All of the donors were Caucasians in good health. There are 10 residues in the CDR3. Trimming took 7 bases from V and 5 from J, leaving 7 bases between them. From germline, CDR1 is GTSNPN and CDR2 SVGIG (reference sequence). The chain is built from TRBV30 and TRBJ2-3, with D hard to call. The sequencing sample was made of naive T cells sorted from blood. The origin of this receptor is a woman in her forties or fifties in good health. The CDR3 protein is CAFLLDTQYF. DNA for the CDR3: TGTGCCTTCTTGCTAGATACGCAGTATTTT.